This passage covers 30 T cell receptor beta chains from one sample sequenced in a study of CD8+ T cells in alopecia areata. Investigators isolated RNA and reverse transcribed it into cDNA to act as the sequencing template. The table came from immunoSEQ multiplex PCR; TCRdb's copy has only in-frame clones and leaves some out. The table has about 190,000 clones, around 56% seen once. Treatment given: oral pan-JAK inhibitor, 5-10 mg twice daily. Source: CD4+ T cells sorted from blood, taken at week 4, from a patient treated with tofacitinib. All receptors derive from a human donor with alopecia areata.

This clone was counted once. V is TRBV4-3 and J is TRBJ1-2, with D unclear. Germline lookup yields CDR1 LGHNA and CDR2 YSLEER. This CDR3 spans 14 amino acids. The V and J ends lost 0 bases and 8 bases respectively, with 13 bases between them. The DNA for the CDR3 is TGCGCCAGCAGCCAAGAGTCGGCCGACGGGGGCTACACCTTC. It encodes CASSQESADGGYTF.

The chain has TRBV15 and TRBJ2-7, with D perhaps TRBD1 (6 bases). The CDR3 sequence is 13 residues long. The V gene lost 3 bases and the J gene lost 4 bases, with 10 bases spanning the gap. Germline V gene sequence: CDR1 LNHNV, CDR2 YYDKDF (reference sequence). CDR3 residues: CATSSQTGYEQYF. DNA of the CDR3: TGTGCCACCAGCAGCCAGACAGGTTACGAGCAGTACTTC.

This rearrangement joins TRBV30 to TRBJ1-5; D is uncertain. CDR1 and CDR2 (germline): GTSNPN, SVGIG (reference sequence). The CDR3 consists of 13 residues. V lost 0 bases to trimming and J lost 14 bases, with 17 bases between them. The CDR3 DNA sequence: TGTGCCTGGAGTGTAAACTTCCGAGACCCAAAGCATTTT. Protein: CAWSVNFRDPKHF.

Only a few counts were recorded for this clone. The rearrangement joins TRBV4-1 to TRBJ1-1; 7 nucleotides line up with TRBD1. The V segment lost 4 bases and the J segment 6 bases; nucleotides outside the gene matches: 8. Germline loops: CDR1 MGHRA, CDR2 YSYEKL. This CDR3 has 14 amino acids. In DNA, the CDR3 is TGCGCCAGCAGCCGAGAACAGGGGTTCCCTGAAGCTTTCTTT. The encoded protein is CASSREQGFPEAFF.

This clone was found once. The gene calls are TRBV30 and TRBJ2-7, with D perhaps matching TRBD2 (5 bases). CDR1 and CDR2 (germline): GTSNPN, SVGIG (reference sequence). CDR3 size: 13 residues. The V gene lost 2 bases and the J gene lost 3 bases, with 11 bases spanning the gap. CDR3 protein: CAWSHGENYEQYF. DNA of the CDR3: TGTGCCTGGAGTCACGGGGAAAACTACGAGCAGTACTTC.

The chain joins TRBV6-6 to TRBJ1-1; a possible D gene is TRBD1 (5 bases). Trimming removed 3 bases from V and 11 bases from J, with 10 bases in between. CDR1 is MNHNY, CDR2 SVGAGI, per germline (reference sequence). CDR3 length equals 11 residues. The CDR3 DNA follows: TGTGCCAGCAGTTATGGGGGGTGGGCTTTCTTT. It is translated as CASSYGGWAFF.

In its sample, this clone was seen a few times. Distinct nucleotide sequences in the sample also encode this CDR3. The chain employs TRBV30 and TRBJ1-1; no definite D call. The germline V gene has CDR1 GTSNPN and CDR2 SVGIG (reference sequence). CDR3 length: 13 amino acids. Trimming pared 2 bases from V and 2 bases from J, leaving 9 bases between. The CDR3: CAWSFAGNTEAFF. In DNA form, the CDR3 reads TGTGCCTGGAGTTTCGCAGGTAACACTGAAGCTTTCTTT.

The V gene is TRBV5-1, the J gene TRBJ2-1; possible D gene TRBD2, 5 bases. The germline V gene encodes CDR1 SGHRS and CDR2 YFSETQ. V was trimmed by 5 bases and J by 8 bases, leaving 20 bases between them. The CDR3 has 15 amino acids. CDR3: CASRPQDLAGHEQFF. CDR3 nucleotide sequence: TGCGCCAGCAGGCCTCAGGACCTAGCAGGCCATGAGCAGTTCTTC. Filled out from reference TRBV5-1 and TRBJ2-1, the complete variable domain reads KAGVTQTPRYLIKTRGQQVTLSCSPISGHRSVSWYQQTPGQGLQFLFEYFSETQRNKGNFPGRFSGRQFSNSRSEMNVSTLELGDSALYLCASRPQDLAGHEQFFGPGTRLTVL.

The chain joins TRBV29-1 to TRBJ2-7; D not certain. Trimming cost V 4 bases and J 4 bases, with 14 bases left between them. Germline CDR1 is SQVTM and CDR2 is ANQGSEA. This CDR3 has 13 residues. CDR3 region: CSVGSVQGYEQYF. DNA of the CDR3: TGCAGCGTTGGGTCAGTGCAAGGGTACGAGCAGTACTTC.

V usage is TRBV5-1 and J usage is TRBJ2-2; the D gene is possibly TRBD2 (5 bases). Germline lookup yields CDR1 SGHRS and CDR2 YFSETQ. The CDR3 extends over 13 amino acids. Between the trimmed V and J ends, which lost 9 bases and 5 bases, there was a span of 14 bases. The CDR3 is CATSRDGTGELFF. In nucleotides, the CDR3 is TGCGCCACCTCGAGGGATGGGACCGGGGAGCTGTTTTTT.

The V gene is TRBV9, the J gene TRBJ2-7; D is undetermined. The CDR3 is 15 residues long. The germline V and J ends were trimmed by 0 bases and 2 bases, with 12 bases remaining between them. Germline V gene lookup returns CDR1 SGDLS and CDR2 YYNGEE. CDR3: CASSVDLGPPYEQYF. The CDR3 DNA follows: TGTGCCAGCAGCGTAGATCTAGGACCCCCCTACGAGCAGTACTTC.

This clone came up a few times. The chain combines TRBV13 with TRBJ2-5; 10 bases align to TRBD2. V shed 5 bases, J shed 6 bases, and the junction held 12 bases outside the gene matches. The length of the CDR3 is 16 residues. The V gene's germline CDR1 is PRHDT and CDR2 FYEKMQ (reference sequence). The chain's CDR3 is CASSPDLAGVIKTQYF. Here the CDR3 DNA reads TGTGCCAGCAGCCCAGATCTAGCGGGAGTGATTAAGACCCAGTACTTC.

The CDR3: CAWSVLRATEKLFF. For the CDR3, the DNA is TGTGCCTGGAGTGTACTTAGGGCAACTGAAAAACTGTTTTTT. The rearrangement links TRBV30 to TRBJ1-4; D call uncertain. Germline V gives CDR1 GTSNPN, CDR2 SVGIG (reference sequence). The V and J ends lost 0 bases and 7 bases respectively, with 12 bases between them. This CDR3 has 14 amino acids.

The CDR3 here is CATSPGPPTGAGELFF. For the CDR3, the DNA is TGTGCCACCAGCCCCGGACCTCCAACCGGGGCCGGGGAGCTGTTTTTT. This chain uses TRBV15 with TRBJ2-2; D perhaps matches TRBD2 (5 bases). The CDR3 sequence is 16 residues long. Per germline, CDR1 LNHNV and CDR2 YYDKDF (reference sequence). Trimming removed 5 bases from V and 6 bases from J, with 19 bases in between.

The chain is built from TRBV10-3 and TRBJ2-4; 11 nucleotides align to TRBD2. With V trimmed by 0 bases and J by 2 bases, 6 bases remained unmatched. Per germline, CDR1 ENHRY and CDR2 SYGVKD. This CDR3 spans 18 amino acids. CDR3 in amino acids: CAISESNGLAGSKNIQYF. CDR3 coding DNA: TGTGCCATCAGTGAGTCCAACGGACTAGCGGGCTCCAAAAACATTCAGTACTTC.

This clone was counted only a few times. The chain uses TRBV4-1 and TRBJ1-2, with D perhaps matching TRBD1 (6 bases). V lost 1 base and J 3 bases, leaving 9 bases between the germline ends. Germline assignment: CDR1 MGHRA and CDR2 YSYEKL. The CDR3 covers 14 residues. CDR3 coding DNA: TGCGCCAGCAGCCAAGCGGACAGCTACTATGGCTACACCTTC. It encodes CASSQADSYYGYTF.

This clone was counted a single time. The genes are TRBV27 and TRBJ1-5, with D possibly being TRBD1 (6 bases). The germline V and J ends were trimmed by 11 bases and 0 bases, with 20 bases remaining between them. This CDR3 has 16 residues. CDR1 and CDR2 (germline): MNHEY, SMNVEV (reference sequence). In DNA form, the CDR3 reads TGTGCCTCCAGGGGAACTGCCCGTTATAGCAATCAGCCCCAGCATTTT. Its translation is CASRGTARYSNQPQHF.

This sequence joins TRBV6-6 and TRBJ1-2; no clear D. CDR1 and CDR2 from the germline V gene are MNHNY and SVGAGI (reference sequence). With 0 bases removed from V and 3 bases from J, the gap between germline ends came to 14 bases. The length of the CDR3 is 16 residues. CDR3 nucleotides: TGTGCCAGCAGTTACTCGAGCCCGGAGTCAGACTATGGCTACACCTTC. This codes for CASSYSSPESDYGYTF.

The DNA of the CDR3 is TGTGCCTGGACCCCAGGCCCGAACACTGAAGCTTTCTTT. This codes for CAWTPGPNTEAFF. The chain employs TRBV30 and TRBJ1-1; no clear D gene. Germline loops: CDR1 GTSNPN, CDR2 SVGIG (reference sequence). The length of the CDR3 is 13 residues. The germline V and J ends were trimmed by 4 bases and 1 base, with 10 bases remaining between them.

The V and J genes are TRBV30 and TRBJ2-7; TRBD1 aligns across 9 bases. This CDR3 comprises 17 residues. V lost 1 base to trimming and J lost 4 bases; unmatched junction nucleotides: 14. Germline V gives CDR1 GTSNPN, CDR2 SVGIG (reference sequence). CDR3 protein: CAWSDQDRGSMSYEQYF. CDR3 nucleotides: TGTGCCTGGAGTGATCAGGACAGGGGCTCGATGTCGTACGAGCAGTACTTC.

The sample holds a few counts of this clone. V usage is TRBV2 and J usage is TRBJ2-7; D is uncertain. Trimming pared 2 bases from V and 7 bases from J, leaving 12 bases between. CDR1 SNHLY and CDR2 FYNNEI come from the germline V gene. The length of the CDR3 is 13 residues. This chain's CDR3 is CASSEFRLREQYF. CDR3 nucleotide sequence: TGTGCCAGCAGTGAATTTCGCCTGAGGGAGCAGTACTTC.

This clone has only a few counts. The chain links TRBV2 to TRBJ1-5; 8 bases map to TRBD1. The CDR3 extends over 13 amino acids. The J segment lost 6 bases and the V segment lost 6 bases, leaving 4 bases of the junction unmatched. CDR1 SNHLY and CDR2 FYNNEI come from the germline V gene. The CDR3 loop reads CASRQGARQPQHF. For the CDR3, the DNA is TGTGCCAGCAGGCAGGGGGCTCGTCAGCCCCAGCATTTT.

The chain recombines TRBV13 with TRBJ1-2; 9 bases are shared with TRBD1. Unmatched junction bases numbered 12, after V lost 5 bases and J lost 8 bases. Germline lookup yields CDR1 PRHDT and CDR2 FYEKMQ (reference sequence). This CDR3 has 15 residues. This CDR3 is CASSPGTGLARGYTF. CDR3 sequence (DNA): TGTGCCAGCAGCCCAGGGACAGGGTTGGCCAGAGGCTACACCTTC.

This chain uses TRBV7-2 with TRBJ1-1; D is ambiguous. Germline V gene data show CDR1 as SGHTA and CDR2 as FQGNSA. The CDR3 covers 13 residues. Trimming removed 5 bases from V and 0 bases from J, with 7 bases in between. CDR3 sequence: CASSMTMNTEAFF. For the CDR3, the DNA is TGTGCCAGCAGCATGACCATGAACACTGAAGCTTTCTTT. The entire variable domain, with the rest obtained from reference TRBV7-2 and TRBJ1-1, is as follows: GAGVSQSPSNKVTEKGKDVELRCDPISGHTALYWYRQSLGQGLEFLIYFQGNSAPDKSGLPSDRFSAERTGGSVSTLTIQRTQQEDSAVYLCASSMTMNTEAFFGQGTRLTVV.

On this clone: Relative to the germline gene, one junction end is altered; a read error may explain this. The J gene is TRBJ2-7, the V gene TRBV5-1, with a tentative D call TRBD1 (6 bases). Looked up from germline, CDR1 is SGHRS and CDR2 is YFSETQ. This CDR3 has 12 amino acids. CDR3 nucleotide sequence: TGCGCCAGCAGCCAAGGGGGTTACGAGCAGTGCTTC. Translating gives CASSQGGYEQCF.

This clone was seen a handful of times. This chain connects TRBV5-1 to TRBJ2-1; the match to TRBD2 covers 10 bases. After removal of 1 base from V and 10 bases from J, the junction contained 8 bases not matched to a gene. There are 15 residues in the CDR3. Germline CDR1 is SGHRS and CDR2 is YFSETQ. In nucleotides, the CDR3 is TGCGCCAGCAGCTTGATATCTAGCGGGAGAGGCGAGCAGTTCTTC. Residues: CASSLISSGRGEQFF.

The chain recombines TRBV15 with TRBJ2-1, with 11 positions matching TRBD2. Germline assignment: CDR1 LNHNV and CDR2 YYDKDF (reference sequence). Trimming cost V 5 bases and J 0 bases; bases outside gene matches: 6. CDR3 length: 17 amino acids. CDR3: CATSGGTSGHSYNEQFF. The CDR3 nucleotides read TGTGCCACCAGCGGCGGGACTAGCGGACACTCCTACAATGAGCAGTTCTTC.

The V and J genes are TRBV7-9 and TRBJ1-2; 8 positions agree with TRBD1. The germline V gene encodes CDR1 SEHNR and CDR2 FQNEAQ (reference sequence). V lost 5 bases, J lost 8 bases, and 10 bases stayed unmatched. The CDR3 has 14 amino acids. CDR3 nucleotides: TGTGCCAGCAGCATTCTCCAGGGGGCCGGGGGCTACACCTTC. Its protein product is CASSILQGAGGYTF. The whole variable domain, filled in from reference TRBV7-9 and TRBJ1-2, reads DTGVSQNPRHKITKRGQNVTFRCDPISEHNRLYWYRQTLGQGPEFLTYFQNEAQLEKSRLLSDRFSAERPKGSFSTLEIQRTEQGDSAMYLCASSILQGAGGYTFGSGTRLTVV.

The CDR3 coding sequence is TGCAGCGTGGGACGACGGGGGCAGGCGGAGACCCAGTACTTC. Residues: CSVGRRGQAETQYF. The chain carries TRBV29-1 and TRBJ2-5, with D perhaps being TRBD1 or TRBD2 (6 bases each). Germline V CDR1 and CDR2: SQVTM, ANQGSEA. The CDR3 has 14 residues. V was pared by 6 bases and J by 5 bases, with 19 bases between. The complete variable domain, with remaining parts taken from reference TRBV29-1 and TRBJ2-5, reads SAVISQKPSRDICQRGTSLTIQCQVDSQVTMMFWYRQQPGQSLTLIATANQGSEATYESGFVIDKFPISRPNLTFSTLTVSNMSPEDSSIYLCSVGRRGQAETQYFGPGTRLLVL.

V gene TRBV29-1 combines with J gene TRBJ2-7; TRBD2 is a possible D gene (6 bases). The CDR3 consists of 16 residues. Per germline, CDR1 SQVTM and CDR2 ANQGSEA. V was shortened by 1 base and J by 3 bases, with 19 bases between the two germline ends. The CDR3 region is CSVEVEGSGGLYEQYF. CDR3 coding DNA: TGCAGCGTTGAAGTGGAGGGGTCAGGAGGTCTCTACGAGCAGTACTTC.